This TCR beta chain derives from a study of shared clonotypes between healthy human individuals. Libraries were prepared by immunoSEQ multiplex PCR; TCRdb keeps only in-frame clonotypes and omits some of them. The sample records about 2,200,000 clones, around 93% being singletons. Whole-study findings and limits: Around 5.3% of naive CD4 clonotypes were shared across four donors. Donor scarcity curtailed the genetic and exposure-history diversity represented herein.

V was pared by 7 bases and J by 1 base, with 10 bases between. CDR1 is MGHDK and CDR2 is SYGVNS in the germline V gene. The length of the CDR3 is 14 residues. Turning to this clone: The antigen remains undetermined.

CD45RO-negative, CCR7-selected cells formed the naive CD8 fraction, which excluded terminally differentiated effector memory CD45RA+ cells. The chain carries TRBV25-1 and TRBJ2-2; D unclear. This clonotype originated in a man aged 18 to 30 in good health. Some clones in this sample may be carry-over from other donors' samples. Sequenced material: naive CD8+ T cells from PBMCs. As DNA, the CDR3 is TGTGCCAGCACCACCAAGAGGAACACCGGGGAGCTGTTTTTT. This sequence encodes CASTTKRNTGELFF.